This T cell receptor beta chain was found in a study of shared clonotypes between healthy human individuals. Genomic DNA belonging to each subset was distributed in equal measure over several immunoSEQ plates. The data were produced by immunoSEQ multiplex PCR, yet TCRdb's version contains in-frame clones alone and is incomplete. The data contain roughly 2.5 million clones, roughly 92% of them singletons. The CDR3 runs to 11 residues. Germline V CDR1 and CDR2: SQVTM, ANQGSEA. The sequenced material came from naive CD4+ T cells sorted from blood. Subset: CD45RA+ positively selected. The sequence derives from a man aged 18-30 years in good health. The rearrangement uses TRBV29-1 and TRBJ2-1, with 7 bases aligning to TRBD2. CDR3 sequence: CSKGRGNEQFF. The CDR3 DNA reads TGCAGTAAGGGGAGGGGCAATGAGCAGTTCTTC.